This T cell receptor beta chain was documented in a study of untreated major depressive disorder. All participants were of European descent. From thawed PBMCs, CD4+ T cells were purified by negative selection. Profiling relied on immunoSEQ multiplex PCR, and the TCRdb table lists in-frame clones only, not all of them. The sample includes 15,000 to 20,000 clones, roughly 84% of them seen just once. Study results and limitations: A comparatively small sample limits the generalizability of these findings. CD4+ T cells from depressed patients used TRBV05-01 (Vbeta 5.1) more often than controls.

J gave up 8 bases and V 4 bases, and 12 bases lay outside the gene matches. This CDR3 region has 17 residues. Germline CDR1 and CDR2: SGHNT and YYREEE (reference sequence). About this clone: What it recognizes is unknown.

Material: CD4+ T cells from PBMCs. This receptor was taken from a woman under 40 in good health. J is TRBJ2-1 and V is TRBV5-4; TRBD2 aligns across 13 bases. DNA of the CDR3: TGTGCCAGCAGCCCCTTCTGGACTAGCGGGAGTTCCGATGAGCAGTTCTTC. Encoded protein: CASSPFWTSGSSDEQFF.